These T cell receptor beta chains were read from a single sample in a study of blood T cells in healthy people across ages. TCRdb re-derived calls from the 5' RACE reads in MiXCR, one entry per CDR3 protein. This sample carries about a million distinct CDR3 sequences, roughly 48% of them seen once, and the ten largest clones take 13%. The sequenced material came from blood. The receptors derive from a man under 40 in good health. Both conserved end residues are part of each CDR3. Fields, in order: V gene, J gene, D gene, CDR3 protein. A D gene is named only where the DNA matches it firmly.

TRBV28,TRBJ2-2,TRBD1,CASSSTRLDRGQLATGELFF
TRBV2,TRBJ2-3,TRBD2,CASSEFGAGSTDTQYF
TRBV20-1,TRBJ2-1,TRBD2,CSAPGGIGSNEQFF
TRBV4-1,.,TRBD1,CASSNDRGTCEQYF
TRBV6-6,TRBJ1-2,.,CASSIQDGYGYTF
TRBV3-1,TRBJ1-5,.,CASSRTRGANQPQHF
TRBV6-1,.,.,CASRPSLGLAYEQYF
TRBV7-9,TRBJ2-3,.,CASSLDKSTDTQYF
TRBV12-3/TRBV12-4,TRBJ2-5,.,CASSTPTGTQYF
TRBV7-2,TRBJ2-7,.,CASSKRGWRETYEQYF
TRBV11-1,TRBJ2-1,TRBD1,CASSPGTGVGNEQFF
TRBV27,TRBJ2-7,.,CASSLNGYEQYF
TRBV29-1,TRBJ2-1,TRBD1,CSGQGALGNEQFF
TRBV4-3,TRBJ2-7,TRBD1,CASSQEPGTGLQQYF
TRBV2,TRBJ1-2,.,CASRDPAGGYTF
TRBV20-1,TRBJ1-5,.,CSASAAGTGSSGQPQHF
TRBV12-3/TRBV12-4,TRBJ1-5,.,CASSPRGAGNQPQHF
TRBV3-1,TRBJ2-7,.,CASTPLNGPTYEQYF
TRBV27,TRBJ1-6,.,CASSLSQAPNSPLHF
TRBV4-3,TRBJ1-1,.,CASSQDAEVVTEAFF
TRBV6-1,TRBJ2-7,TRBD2,CASRTTGTSGGSPYEQYF
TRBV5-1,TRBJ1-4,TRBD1,CASSQGQGDNEKLFF
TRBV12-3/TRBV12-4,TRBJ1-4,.,CASSRVPGEKLFF
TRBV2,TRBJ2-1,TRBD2,CASVGLAGGVEQFF
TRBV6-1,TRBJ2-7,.,CASNEGGTASYEQYF
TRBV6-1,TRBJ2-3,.,CASSPDFSEGILTSTDTQYF
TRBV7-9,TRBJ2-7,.,CASSLEEGHSYKQYF
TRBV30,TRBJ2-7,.,CAWSVGHRGEQYF
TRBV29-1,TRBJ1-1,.,CSVDQGRRTEAFF
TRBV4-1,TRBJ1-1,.,CASSQDIDRNTEAFF
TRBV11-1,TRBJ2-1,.,CASSVAPPTNEQFF
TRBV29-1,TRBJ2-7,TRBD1,CSVEDQGTGDPYEQYF
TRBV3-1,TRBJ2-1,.,CASGTTRNNEQFF
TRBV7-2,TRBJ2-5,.,CASSLNLGRGETQYF
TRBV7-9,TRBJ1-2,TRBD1,CASSVTGGLLDGYTF
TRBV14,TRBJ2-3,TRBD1,CASRERTGSGADTQYF
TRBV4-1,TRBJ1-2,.,CASSQEVTVVYGYTF
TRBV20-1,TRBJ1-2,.,CSPSGGPGYTF
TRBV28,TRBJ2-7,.,CASSPPQGPYEQYF
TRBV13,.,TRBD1,CASRARDRPYEQYF
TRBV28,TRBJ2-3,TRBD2,CASRSSGRTDTQYF
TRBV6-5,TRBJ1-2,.,CASSWQGYGYTF
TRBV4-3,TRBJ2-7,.,CASSQRLGGEGRSSYEQYF
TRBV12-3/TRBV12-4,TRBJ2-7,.,CASSEQGGEQYF
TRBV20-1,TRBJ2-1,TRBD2,CSAADSGGPKYNEQFF
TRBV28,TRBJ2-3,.,CASPPSPGRTDTQYF
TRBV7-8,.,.,CASSYRVPEGYEQYF
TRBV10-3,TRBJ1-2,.,CAISEGSRQPNYGYTF
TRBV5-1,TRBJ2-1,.,CASSCRVQQEQFF
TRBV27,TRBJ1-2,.,CASSLRGVNYGYTF
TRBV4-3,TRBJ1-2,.,CASSQGTGLSGYTF
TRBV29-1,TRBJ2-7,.,CSVIGNNRDYEQYF
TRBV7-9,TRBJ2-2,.,CASSSGISLNTGELFF
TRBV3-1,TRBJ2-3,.,CASSQEYNSADTQYF